The subject of this entry is one T cell receptor beta chain. Its target is unknown. Both TCR beta VDJ combination and CDR3 sequence profiling were carried out. Genomic DNA was the template for this profiling. In TCRdb, the reads were re-called with MiXCR into one record per CDR3 protein. The data hold approximately 380,000 distinct CDR3 sequences, with 60% to 80% observed a single time. This entry belongs to a study of CD8+CD57+ T cells in acquired aplastic anemia. In the study overall: Sorted CD4+ plus CD8+ cells gave DNA averaging 3.2 ug. Healthy donors had, on average, around 10 million reads for their CD4+ cells. Notes on the study in general: Researchers reported that CD8+ Simpson's diversity was not significantly different in patients versus controls.

The CDR3 is made up of 12 amino acids. Germline values: CDR1 SGHRS, CDR2 YFSETQ. V lost 4 bases and J 11 bases, leaving 16 bases between the germline ends. The clonotype comes from a human donor in good health, serving as a control. This sequence joins TRBV5-1 and TRBJ2-7, with D maybe TRBD1 (6 bases). Sequenced: sorted CD4+, CD8+, or CD8+CD57+ T cells (not recorded which) from PBMCs. In nucleotides, the CDR3 is TGCGCCAGCAGCGACAGGTTGGGAGAAGAGTACTTC. It is translated as CASSDRLGEEYF.